This T cell receptor beta chain was captured in a study of blood T cell repertoires in COVID-19. Study at large: COVID-19 samples, acute and convalescent, were from the United States, Italy and Spain.

Sequenced by immunoSEQ multiplex PCR; TCRdb stores in-frame clones only, minus some. The table records approximately 270,000 clones, 85% to 90% of them present only once. The CDR3 sequence is 17 residues long. Trimming cost V 4 bases and J 1 base, with 19 bases left between them. The germline V gene has CDR1 MGHRA and CDR2 YSYEKL. Cohort placement rested on clinical history that participants reported themselves. Donors in Cohort 3 who had recovered were those with two negative PCRs, healthcare professional clearance, or resolution of their symptoms. This rearrangement joins TRBV4-1 to TRBJ2-5; D perhaps matches TRBD2 (6 bases). The TCR originated in a man in his forties who had recovered from COVID-19. The specimen was PBMCs or T cells enriched from blood (not recorded which). For the CDR3, the DNA is TGCGCCAGCAGCCTCTTTGAGGTCGGGGACTCCCAAGAGACCCAGTACTTC. It encodes CASSLFEVGDSQETQYF.